This TCR beta chain was identified during a study of cytomegalovirus exposure and HLA in healthy donors. PCR involved 60 Vbeta and 13 Jbeta primers. The protocol was immunoSEQ multiplex PCR, while the TCRdb copy is restricted to in-frame clones and leaves out a portion. The table includes 95,000 to 110,000 clones, 81% detected once. As for this clone: What it recognizes is unknown.

Findings of the study overall: According to the study, about 180 TCR beta chains were cytomegalovirus-associated.

Trimming removed 4 bases from V and 0 bases from J, with 7 bases in between. The CDR3 is made up of 15 amino acids. Germline V gives CDR1 LGHNA, CDR2 YNFKEQ. The chain joins TRBV4-2 to TRBJ2-6; D gene uncertain. Sequenced sample: PBMCs. This clonotype was obtained from a young man in good health and CMV-seronegative. The CDR3 protein is CASSPPVSGANVLTF. The CDR3 DNA follows: TGTGCCAGCAGCCCGCCGGTCTCTGGGGCCAACGTCCTGACTTTC.